This T cell receptor (beta chain) came from a study of blood T cells in healthy people across ages. Study in general: Capturing about one barcoded beta molecule per two T cells was achieved by template switching.

This clonotype has only a few counts. At one of its ends the junction is not consistent with the germline gene, which may arise from a read error. There were healthy Caucasian individuals from Russia, aged about 6 to 95, serving as donors. The authors drew around 11 milliliters of peripheral blood from each donor. This CDR3 contains 14 residues. Germline V gene data show CDR1 as SGHRS and CDR2 as YFSETQ. A J-beta primer mix and a sample-barcoded 5' primer were used in a second PCR of roughly 7 to 12 cycles. Each single sample gave us at least 3 million CDR3-containing paired-end reads. TCRdb used MiXCR to reprocess the 5' RACE reads, holding one entry per CDR3 protein. The sample includes roughly 500,000 distinct CDR3 sequences, 25% to 30% of them seen just once.

The sequenced material came from blood. The chain recombines TRBV5-1 with TRBJ1-1; no definite D call. This TCR was sampled from a woman aged 70 to 79 in good health. The DNA of the CDR3 is TGTGCCAGCAGCTTAGGGCAGGCGAACACTGAAGCTTTCTTT. It codes for CASSLGQANTEAFF.